This record looks at one T cell receptor (beta chain) sequence and its context. This clone has more than one count but fewer than ten. Its specific antigen is unknown. Base qualities are not at hand, and no much larger clone is one base apart. The library was built by means of the immunoSEQ multiplex PCR assay. For the multiplex PCR, a mixture combining 60 forward primers for TCR Vbeta segments and 13 reverse primers for TCR Jbeta segments was used. Amplification of the CDR3 region of rearranged TCR beta genes was performed with a multiplex PCR assay on genomic DNA. On the Illumina HiSeq System, the amplified TCR beta libraries were sequenced as 87-base-pair reads. The original pipeline was this. In a later analysis, tens of millions of unique TCR beta chains were counted across the roughly 700 repertoires, and roughly 9.9 million of these chains were shared by at least two donors. Raw reads were error-corrected and collapsed into unique sequences with a nearest-neighbor algorithm that merged closely related sequences to remove PCR and sequencing errors. To assign V, D and J gene segments, CDR3 sequences were aligned to IMGT reference sequences. For a sequence to be retained, a match of at least six nucleotides to both a V gene segment and a J gene segment was required. A rearrangement was called productive if the CDR3 had no stop codons and remained in frame with V and J, and every other rearrangement was called non-productive. CDR3 was defined according to IMGT convention as the region running from the second conserved V-encoded cysteine to the conserved J-encoded phenylalanine. The earlier analysis of about 610 of the donors excluded any sequence lacking an unambiguous match to a single V gene segment. An earlier analysis of 550 to 650 of the donors classified V segments as functional when productive rearrangements were above 56.7% and as segregating when the standard deviation between donors was above 5%. A statistical classification framework was built for diagnosing cytomegalovirus status from the catalog of TCR beta chain sequences. In a later analysis, V and J genes were assigned by comparing TCR nucleotide sequences against IMGT/GENE-DB human TR gene sequences. The TCRdist pipeline was used in a later analysis to assign CDR3 sequences and most-parsimonious VDJ recombination scenarios. In a later analysis, every TCR beta chain was defined by the combination of its CDR3 amino acid sequence and its V-gene family, and reads without a unique V-gene family were dropped. As a way to deal with suspected cross-contamination and a sequencing artifact, a later analysis dropped approximately 590 nucleotide sequences that were highly shared and had low generation probability. A later analysis calculated a clonal expansion index for each public chain from normalized within-repertoire ranks of inferred template counts. In a later analysis, generation probabilities were computed using a VDJ recombination model fitted to out-of-frame rearrangements, and the results were checked against IGoR. In a later analysis, TCR-TCR, TCR-HLA and TCR-CMV co-occurrence was scored with hypergeometric tests, and a repertoire-size bias correction was applied to TCR pairs. In a later analysis, false discovery rates were estimated by permuting HLA or CMV assignments 20 times. In a later analysis, co-occurring TCRs were grouped using DBSCAN, with TCRdist sequence similarity added in when clustering inside HLA-allele-positive subsets. Repertoires with fewer than 30,000 or more than 120,000 public chains were left out of co-occurrence clustering, as were five repertoires with anomalous nucleotide sharing. TCRdb provides this immuneACCESS table in a form limited to in-frame rearrangements. Some clones are lacking; in checked studies, under half of them reflect an unresolved V gene, and why the rest are absent is not known. D and trimming come from the DNA, and the V and J calls and clone size come from that table. The sample table holds approximately 190,000 clones, of which over 9.5% were seen once. 7.8% of the sample is taken by the ten largest.

This entry comes from a study of cytomegalovirus exposure and HLA in healthy donors (dated 2017 in TCRdb). For context, the study as a whole: According to an earlier analysis of 587 of the donors, 150 million to 200 million T cells yielded approximately 120 million unique TCR beta sequences and 276 Gb of sequence data. About 280 gigabases of sequencing data and some 85 million unique TCR sequences were included in an early release covering around 650 HLA-typed donors. Among the roughly 390 genotyped donors, approximately 82% belonged to the genetic ancestry cluster associated with self-reported Caucasian donors. The study aimed to test whether cataloging public T cell receptors could reveal signatures of past pathogen exposure. Using immunosequencing, the study profiled T cell repertoires from 666 subjects and related those repertoires to cytomegalovirus serostatus. Along with the roughly 670-subject first cohort, a separate validation cohort of over a hundred different subjects was used. To predict cytomegalovirus infection status, the study brought together high-throughput TCR immunosequencing, statistical association of individual TCRs with disease status, and machine learning. A later analysis re-examined previously published TCR beta repertoires from 600 to 700 donors and added high-resolution HLA genotyping to investigate patterns of TCR occurrence. Rather than drawing on any new phenotypic data, the later analysis identified candidate immune exposures from TCR beta sequences and the way those sequences occurred across donors. In an earlier analysis of 587 of the donors, high-throughput TCR beta sequencing was used to judge whether each TCR beta V gene segment behaved as functional or pseudogenic. Donor age, sex, ethnicity and CMV serostatus were compiled alongside the repertoire data. In a later genetic analysis, genome-wide SNP genotypes for about three fifths of the 666 donors were used, and that subset was treated as a discovery cohort. Every discovery cohort repertoire had been produced on one sequencing platform. Both class I and class II loci were covered by HLA typing, at four-digit resolution. Typing coverage varied by locus: about 620-630 donors for A, B, C, DRB1 and DQB1; about 520 for DQA1; approximately 570 for DPA1; roughly 450 for DPB1. Four to six DR-DQ haplotypes were handled as single units for association and clustering, since linkage in the cohort was strong. Among several hundred genotyped donors of the cohort, an average of around 250,000 unique TCR beta nucleotide sequences was sequenced per donor, of which roughly 18% were non-productive.

The cohort was made up of about 670 healthy bone marrow donors. At the time of sampling, all cohort members were nominally healthy, though unrecorded immune exposures were likely present. The donor tested CMV seropositive, placing the donor among the 289 seropositive members of the cohort. A peripheral blood sample was collected from each donor, and TCR beta sequencing was performed on peripheral blood mononuclear cells. Genomic DNA extraction from the blood cell samples was performed with the Qiagen DNeasy Blood Extraction Kit. As encoded in the germline V gene, CDR1 is KGHSH while CDR2 is LQKENI. V is shortened by 3 bases, J by 4 bases, and the region joining them spans 9 bases. The CDR3 starts with the cysteine, ends with the phenylalanine, and has 13 residues. Only the CDR3 DNA is retained, 39 bases long and in frame from the first base. The study at large found these results: At a false discovery rate of 0.05, a later analysis linked around 15,000 TCR beta sequences to specific HLA alleles. Because some donors lacked HLA typing at each locus, the association tests relied only on the typed subset. A later genetic analysis associated a missense DCLRE1C variant with V-gene and J-gene trimming of TCR beta chains, and an independent cohort replicated the association. The earlier analysis of almost 600 of the donors excluded over 15 rarely observed V segments, including chromosome 9 orphons, because counts were too low. The authors suggested that the approach could potentially be generalized to other disease states and immunological phenotypes. Some IMGT-functional V segments, including TRBV6-2 and TRBV6-3, could not be distinguished by the 87-base-pair reads and were therefore excluded. According to a later analysis, most CMV-associated TCR beta chains appeared to be HLA-restricted, and the HLA associations seemed to be driven largely by CMV exposure. Correlated functional status among segregating V segments might be attributable to linkage disequilibrium, but an unknown experimental factor could not be ruled out. While some public TCRs were present in many individuals, most TCR sequences turned up only very rarely across donors. In a later analysis, HLA-associated TCR beta chains were found to be more clonally expanded and to have lower generation probabilities than equally common non-associated chains. Broadly in line with IMGT annotations, most TCR beta V segments showed up in productive rearrangements about 87% or about 30% of the time in an earlier analysis of roughly 590 of the donors. According to a later analysis, parvovirus B19, influenza, CMV and Epstein-Barr virus appeared linked to several top co-occurrence clusters. A later analysis found that TCR association rates varied across HLA loci, with DRB1 alleles showing the most associated TCRs and HLA-C alleles the fewest. Only TCR beta chains were sequenced in this cohort, and the absence of alpha or paired-chain data limited detectable features. In the study, around 150 TCR beta chains were listed as associated with cytomegalovirus. According to a later genetic analysis, donors in an Asian-associated ancestry cluster had fewer N-insertions in productive TCRs than the roughly 670-donor mean. The classifier was reported to diagnose cytomegalovirus status with high specificity and sensitivity in both the original cohort and the validation cohort. A further reported finding was that TCR beta sequences accurately predicted the HLA-A and HLA-B alleles for most subjects in the first cohort. In vitro tests confirmed that three of the cytomegalovirus-associated TCR beta chains recognize cytomegalovirus antigens. Roughly uniform sequencing depth across donors was assumed in presence/absence analyses, although this assumption may not hold. Immune exposure information for the cohort was limited to CMV serostatus. When HLA alleles, especially DR and DQ, strongly co-occurred, attributing TCR associations to individual alleles was difficult. A cluster of highly shared sequence variants was judged likely to represent a technical artifact of the sequencing pipeline.

The rearrangement joined TRBV18 to TRBJ1-2; TRBD1 might be the D gene, on 6 matching bases. The sample consisted of PBMCs. This receptor was obtained from a man in his fifties in good health and CMV-seropositive. At the DNA level, the sequence is TGTGCCAGCTCACCCCGGACAGCCTATGGCTACACCTTC. This yields the protein CASSPRTAYGYTF.